This entry lists 26 T cell receptor beta chains sequenced from one sample in a study of blood T cell repertoires in COVID-19. The data were produced by immunoSEQ multiplex PCR, yet TCRdb's version contains in-frame clones alone and is incomplete. This sample has 200,000 or so clones, with roughly 90% found just once. Sample: peripheral blood. The receptor source for this set is a man aged 50 to 60 with COVID-19, enrolled during active disease.

This rearrangement joins TRBV6-2 or TRBV6-3 to TRBJ1-2; possible D gene TRBD1, 5 bases. CDR1 is MNHEY, CDR2 SVGEGT, per germline. CDR3 length: 12 amino acids. V was shortened by 0 bases and J by 7 bases, with 6 bases between the two germline ends. The CDR3 protein is CASSYSRGGYTF. The CDR3 DNA sequence: TGTGCCAGCAGTTACTCAAGGGGTGGCTACACCTTC.

CDR3 region: CASTREGPDSPLHF. CDR3 DNA: TGTGCCAGCACCCGAGAGGGGCCTGATTCACCCCTCCACTTT. This chain connects TRBV7-8 to TRBJ1-6; tentatively, D is TRBD1 (5 bases). From germline, CDR1 is SGHVS and CDR2 FQNEAQ. The CDR3 loop spans 14 amino acids. Trimming left V 7 bases short and J 8 bases short, with 15 bases between.

The chain employs TRBV9 and TRBJ1-4; D may be TRBD1 (5 bases). Per germline, CDR1 SGDLS and CDR2 YYNGEE. Trimming shortened V by 4 bases and J by 7 bases, and 14 bases separated the two germline ends. The CDR3 contains 14 residues. The CDR3 region is CASSKQGSGEKLFF. CDR3 nucleotide sequence: TGTGCCAGCAGCAAGCAGGGTTCTGGTGAAAAACTGTTTTTT. Full variable domain (missing parts from reference TRBV9 and TRBJ1-4): DSGVTQTPKHLITATGQRVTLRCSPRSGDLSVYWYQQSLDQGLQFLIQYYNGEERAKGNILERFSAQQFPDLHSELNLSSLELGDSALYFCASSKQGSGEKLFFGSGTQLSVL.

The rearrangement uses TRBV5-1 and TRBJ1-1, with D perhaps matching TRBD1 (5 bases). Germline V lookup: CDR1 SGHRS, CDR2 YFSETQ. The length of the CDR3 is 16 residues. V was clipped by 3 bases and J by 0 bases, with 15 bases between them. The CDR3 nucleotides are TGCGCCAGCAGCTCGACCATAGGACAAATGAACACTGAAGCTTTCTTT. As protein: CASSSTIGQMNTEAFF.

The chain's CDR3 is CASSRTVPYSNQPQHF. The CDR3 region has the DNA TGTGCCAGCAGTAGAACAGTGCCGTATAGCAATCAGCCCCAGCATTTT. This chain uses TRBV27 with TRBJ1-5; D not resolved. Trimming left V 5 bases short and J 0 bases short, with 14 bases between. Germline CDR1 reads MNHEY; CDR2 reads SMNVEV (reference sequence). The CDR3 loop spans 16 amino acids.

This rearrangement joins TRBV24-1 to TRBJ2-5; 7 bases agree with TRBD2. CDR3 length equals 17 residues. CDR1 and CDR2 from the germline V gene are KGHDR and SFDVKD. Trimming at V came to 2 bases and at J to 0 bases, leaving 8 bases not matched to a gene. The CDR3 nucleotides read TGTGCCACCAGTGATTCCCGGGACGGGGGGTACCAAGAGACCCAGTACTTC. It codes for CATSDSRDGGYQETQYF.

This chain joins TRBV2 and TRBJ2-7; 10 nucleotides line up with TRBD1. CDR3 length: 14 amino acids. The V gene end was trimmed by 4 bases and the J gene end by 1 base; junction bases not matched to a gene: 1. Per germline, CDR1 SNHLY and CDR2 FYNNEI. DNA of the CDR3: TGTGCCAGCAGTGGACAGGGGGCATCCTACGAGCAGTACTTC. Its protein is CASSGQGASYEQYF.

Worth noting for this clone: Because the CDR3's place on the DNA is in doubt, the DNA is left out and the CDR3 is given as listed by TCRdb. This sequence joins TRBV19 and TRBJ2-1; the table's D call TRBD2 went unverified against the DNA. The CDR3 length equals 14 residues, ends included. Germline V gene sequence: CDR1 LNHDA, CDR2 SQIVND (reference sequence). The CDR3 loop reads CASTSGPTYNEQFF.

This clone was picked up a small number of times. This sequence joins TRBV19 and TRBJ1-5; TRBD1 is a possible D gene (5 bases). Germline-derived CDR1 and CDR2 are LNHDA and SQIVND (reference sequence). CDR3 size: 15 residues. Trimming took off 3 bases at V and 5 bases at J, with 14 bases between the two ends. CDR3 region: CASSIRQGRDQPQHF. The CDR3 nucleotides read TGTGCCAGTAGTATTAGGCAGGGTCGTGATCAGCCCCAGCATTTT.

This sequence joins TRBV11-2 and TRBJ1-5; the D gene is possibly TRBD1 (6 bases). CDR3 length equals 14 residues. Germline CDR1 reads SGHAT; CDR2 reads FQNNGV. V was shortened by 0 bases and J by 5 bases, with 8 bases between the two germline ends. CDR3 sequence reads: CASSLDRGHQPQHF. CDR3 nucleotide sequence: TGTGCCAGCAGCTTAGACAGGGGACATCAGCCCCAGCATTTT. Looking up the rest from reference TRBV11-2 and TRBJ1-5 gives the full variable domain: EAGVAQSPRYKIIEKRQSVAFWCNPISGHATLYWYQQILGQGPKLLIQFQNNGVVDDSQLPKDRFSAERLKGVDSTLKIQPAKLEDSAVYLCASSLDRGHQPQHFGDGTRLSIL.

This rearrangement joins TRBV5-1 to TRBJ2-3, with a possible D match to TRBD2 (5 bases). Germline assignment: CDR1 SGHRS and CDR2 YFSETQ. This CDR3 is built from 15 residues. V gave up 7 bases and J gave up 4 bases, with 19 bases separating them. The CDR3 nucleotides are TGCGCCAGCCTCCCGGGGTCAATCGCCGCAGATACGCAGTATTTT. Translating it yields CASLPGSIAADTQYF.

This clone is labeled medium-sized. The chain is built from TRBV30 and TRBJ2-1; D uncertain. Between the trimmed V and J ends, which lost 2 bases and 3 bases, there was a span of 11 bases. CDR1 is GTSNPN, CDR2 SVGIG, per germline (reference sequence). The CDR3 spans 14 residues. CDR3 coding DNA: TGTGCCTGGAGTTTACCACCAGGCTACAATGAGCAGTTCTTC. As protein: CAWSLPPGYNEQFF.

V usage is TRBV4-3 and J usage is TRBJ2-3; 8 bases fit TRBD2. V lost 3 bases, J lost 5 bases, and 10 bases stayed unmatched. There are 16 residues in the CDR3. Per germline, CDR1 LGHNA and CDR2 YSLEER. CDR3 amino acids: CASSQSGRGGLDTQYF. CDR3 nucleotides: TGCGCCAGCAGCCAGTCAGGCCGGGGGGGCCTAGATACGCAGTATTTT.

The J gene is TRBJ1-5, the V gene TRBV10-3; 8 nucleotides line up with TRBD1. CDR1 is ENHRY and CDR2 is SYGVKD in the germline V gene. V dropped 0 bases and J dropped 5; count of bases not matched to a gene: 9. The CDR3 runs 17 residues. The CDR3 region is CAISESYGQGVDQPQHF. The CDR3 DNA reads TGTGCCATCAGTGAGTCTTACGGACAGGGAGTGGATCAGCCCCAGCATTTT.

As regards this clone: Other DNA sequences of this sample code for an identical CDR3. The gene calls are TRBV10-3 and TRBJ1-1; D is ambiguous. V dropped 0 bases and J dropped 1 base, with 6 bases sitting between them. Germline V lookup: CDR1 ENHRY, CDR2 SYGVKD. The CDR3 extends over 14 amino acids. The CDR3 loop reads CAISESGGNTEAFF. The DNA for the CDR3 is TGTGCCATCAGTGAGTCCGGCGGGAACACTGAAGCTTTCTTT.

The chain links TRBV4-1 to TRBJ2-7, with 9 bases identical to TRBD1. The germline gives CDR1 MGHRA, CDR2 YSYEKL. V was clipped by 1 base and J by 2 bases; unmatched bases: 3. CDR3 length equals 15 residues. The CDR3 DNA sequence: TGCGCCAGCAGCCAAGGGAGGGACAGGGCCTACGAGCAGTACTTC. It is translated as CASSQGRDRAYEQYF.

The CDR3 DNA follows: TGTGCCAGCAGGGTTGGGGCGGACACTGAAGCTTTCTTT. Amino acid sequence: CASRVGADTEAFF. This chain connects TRBV6-5 to TRBJ1-1; D perhaps matches TRBD1 (5 bases). CDR1 is MNHEY and CDR2 is SVGAGI in the germline V gene. The CDR3 is 13 amino acids. Trimming stripped 6 bases from V and 3 bases from J, with 11 bases between.

V gene TRBV6-5 combines with J gene TRBJ2-5; 9 bases are a match to TRBD2. The CDR3 is 15 amino acids. Germline values: CDR1 MNHEY, CDR2 SVGAGI. V was clipped by 2 bases and J by 8 bases; unmatched bases: 9. The DNA of the CDR3 is TGTGCCAGCAGTTACCGACTAGCGGCCTCCGGTACCCAGTACTTC. It translates to CASSYRLAASGTQYF.

The V call is TRBV16, the J call TRBJ1-5; D remains ambiguous. Germline values: CDR1 KGHSY, CDR2 FQNENV. The CDR3 has 16 amino acids. The germline V and J ends were trimmed by 6 bases and 5 bases, with 20 bases remaining between them. The CDR3 loop is CASSPGREAQDQPQHF. The CDR3 nucleotides read TGTGCCAGCAGTCCCGGACGGGAAGCGCAGGATCAGCCCCAGCATTTT.

This clone showed up just a few times. V is TRBV2 and J is TRBJ1-1; 7 bases agree with TRBD1. V dropped 4 bases and J dropped 4; count of bases not matched to a gene: 6. Germline V gene data show CDR1 as SNHLY and CDR2 as FYNNEI. The CDR3 is made up of 14 amino acids. This CDR3 is CASSVRQGGTEAFF. The CDR3 nucleotides read TGTGCCAGCAGTGTACGACAGGGAGGCACTGAAGCTTTCTTT.

The chain couples TRBV20-1 to TRBJ2-5, with 10 nucleotides matching TRBD2. The CDR3 covers 15 residues. CDR1 DFQATT and CDR2 SNEGSKA come from the germline V gene (reference sequence). V shed 3 bases and J 0 bases; nucleotides not matched to a gene: 4. CDR3 protein: CSASTSGAYQETQYF. CDR3 bases: TGCAGTGCTAGTACTAGCGGGGCGTACCAAGAGACCCAGTACTTC.

The J gene is TRBJ1-1, the V gene TRBV11-2; TRBD1 matches 9 bases. The CDR3 totals 14 residues. V shed 0 bases, J shed 7 bases, and the junction held 3 bases outside the gene matches. The germline gives CDR1 SGHAT, CDR2 FQNNGV. CDR3 DNA: TGTGCCAGCAGCTTAGAGACAGGGGGGAGTGAAGCTTTCTTT. This gives the protein CASSLETGGSEAFF.

The rearrangement joins TRBV4-3 to TRBJ2-7; D unresolved. Germline V gene sequence: CDR1 LGHNA, CDR2 YSLEER. The V and J ends lost 0 bases and 2 bases respectively, with 11 bases between them. The CDR3 loop spans 15 amino acids. CDR3 region: CASSQELDTAYEQYF. Here the CDR3 DNA reads TGCGCCAGCAGCCAAGAACTCGACACGGCCTACGAGCAGTACTTC.

V is TRBV11-3 and J is TRBJ2-7; 16 positions match TRBD2. In germline, CDR1 is SGHNT, CDR2 YENEEA. The junction had 9 bases not matched to a gene; V was cut back by 4 bases and J by 6 bases. The CDR3 contains 17 residues. This CDR3 reads CASSSTGTSGRASEQYF. The CDR3, as DNA: TGTGCCAGCAGCTCGACCGGGACTAGCGGGAGGGCCAGCGAGCAGTACTTC.

The table lists this clone with a count of one. This sequence joins TRBV12-5 and TRBJ2-7; D may be TRBD2 (5 bases). From germline, CDR1 is LGHNT and CDR2 FRNRAP. The V and J ends lost 0 bases and 4 bases respectively, with 19 bases between them. CDR3 length equals 17 residues. The CDR3 reads CASGLVLRAAWEYEQYF. The CDR3 bases are TGTGCTAGTGGTTTGGTACTGAGGGCGGCGTGGGAATACGAGCAGTACTTC.

This sequence joins TRBV11-1 and TRBJ2-5, with 11 bases fitting TRBD1. Germline V gene sequence: CDR1 SGHAT, CDR2 FQDESV (reference sequence). The CDR3 has 14 residues. V was clipped by 4 bases and J by 7 bases; unmatched bases: 5. The CDR3: CASSWDRGVGTQYF. CDR3 DNA: TGTGCCAGCAGCTGGGACAGGGGGGTTGGGACCCAGTACTTC. Using reference TRBV11-1 and TRBJ2-5 for the parts outside the CDR3, the full variable domain is EAEVAQSPRYKITEKSQAVAFWCDPISGHATLYWYRQILGQGPELLVQFQDESVVDDSQLPKDRFSAERLKGVDSTLKIQPAELGDSAMYLCASSWDRGVGTQYFGPGTRLLVL.